The 32 T cell receptor beta chains given below trace back to one sample, sequenced in a study of cytomegalovirus exposure and HLA in healthy donors. The table came from immunoSEQ multiplex PCR; TCRdb's copy has only in-frame clones and leaves some out. This table has more than 300,000 clones, roughly 85% appearing once. Sequenced input: PBMCs. The receptor set was obtained from a woman younger than 30 in good health and CMV-seronegative.

This clone has a single count. The chain has TRBV7-8 and TRBJ2-1; 7 bases line up with TRBD2. The CDR3 totals 13 residues. CDR1 is SGHVS, CDR2 FQNEAQ, per germline. After removal of 5 bases from V and 10 bases from J, the junction contained 8 bases not matched to a gene. The CDR3 here is CASSKRLAWEQFF. CDR3 coding DNA: TGTGCCAGCAGCAAGCGACTAGCCTGGGAGCAGTTCTTC.

The chain is built from TRBV5-6 and TRBJ1-2; perhaps TRBD1 as D (5 bases). Trimming took 0 bases from V and 4 from J, leaving 7 bases between them. This CDR3 contains 13 residues. CDR1 SGHDT and CDR2 YYEEEE come from the germline V gene. The CDR3, as DNA: TGTGCCAGCAGCTTGGAGGGGCCCTATGGCTACACCTTC. Translated: CASSLEGPYGYTF.

The gene calls are TRBV5-4 and TRBJ1-1; possible D gene TRBD1, 5 bases. The CDR3 covers 15 residues. Trimming removed 0 bases at V and 7 bases at J, with 16 bases between. Germline V gene lookup returns CDR1 SGHNT and CDR2 YYREEE (reference sequence). In DNA form, the CDR3 reads TGTGCCAGCAGCTTGGCCCGAACAGACGGGGGTGAAGCTTTCTTT. It codes for CASSLARTDGGEAFF.

V is TRBV7-3 and J is TRBJ2-7; D might be TRBD1 (6 bases). This CDR3 region has 15 residues. The germline V and J ends were trimmed by 2 bases and 3 bases, with 14 bases remaining between them. Germline V gives CDR1 SGHTA, CDR2 FQGTGA. CDR3 amino acids: CASSLPSDSDYEQYF. The CDR3, as DNA: TGTGCCAGCAGCTTACCTTCGGACAGTGACTACGAGCAGTACTTC.

The rearrangement uses TRBV7-2 and TRBJ2-1; D is possibly TRBD1 (5 bases). Trimming pared 3 bases from V and 8 bases from J, leaving 11 bases between. CDR1 and CDR2 from the germline V gene are SGHTA and FQGNSA. This CDR3 region has 13 residues. The CDR3 protein is CASSFGLGDEQFF. In nucleotides, the CDR3 is TGTGCCAGCAGCTTTGGTTTAGGGGATGAGCAGTTCTTC.

V gene TRBV9 combines with J gene TRBJ2-7, with D tentatively TRBD2 (6 bases). Trimming left V 4 bases short and J 4 bases short, with 21 bases between. This CDR3 region has 16 residues. The germline gives CDR1 SGDLS, CDR2 YYNGEE. The CDR3 reads CASSPKLSNAGYEQYF. The CDR3 DNA follows: TGTGCCAGCAGCCCCAAACTTTCCAACGCGGGATACGAGCAGTACTTC. The entire variable domain, with the rest obtained from reference TRBV9 and TRBJ2-7, is as follows: DSGVTQTPKHLITATGQRVTLRCSPRSGDLSVYWYQQSLDQGLQFLIQYYNGEERAKGNILERFSAQQFPDLHSELNLSSLELGDSALYFCASSPKLSNAGYEQYFGPGTRLTVT.

V gene TRBV27 combines with J gene TRBJ2-6, with 8 bases identical to TRBD1. The length of the CDR3 is 19 residues. V dropped 0 bases and J dropped 0; count of bases not matched to a gene: 7. Germline V lookup: CDR1 MNHEY, CDR2 SMNVEV (reference sequence). In DNA, the CDR3 is TGTGCCAGCAGTTTATCCCCCGGACAGGGTTACTCTGGGGCCAACGTCCTGACTTTC. It translates to CASSLSPGQGYSGANVLTF.

V and J are TRBV5-5 and TRBJ2-3; weak D call: TRBD1 (6 bases). This CDR3 has 13 amino acids. Trimming cost V 2 bases and J 5 bases, with 9 bases left between them. The germline V gene has CDR1 SGHKS and CDR2 YYEKEE (reference sequence). CDR3 nucleotides: TGTGCCAGCAGCTTAGGGGGTTTAGATACGCAGTATTTT. It translates to CASSLGGLDTQYF.

A few counts support this clone. The J gene is TRBJ1-5, the V gene TRBV4-2; unclear D gene. This CDR3 region has 15 residues. Germline CDR1 is LGHNA and CDR2 is YNFKEQ. Deletions cut 0 bases from V and 4 bases from J, with 10 bases between. The CDR3 spells CASSQDRQANQPQHF. Here the CDR3 DNA reads TGTGCCAGCAGCCAAGACAGGCAGGCTAATCAGCCCCAGCATTTT.

The chain recombines TRBV4-3 with TRBJ2-7; 10 bases are a match to TRBD1. This CDR3 has 14 amino acids. CDR1 is LGHNA, CDR2 YSLEER, per germline. The ends lost 6 bases at V and 2 bases at J; junction bases unmatched: 4. For the CDR3, the DNA is TGCGCCAGCAGTCCCGGGACAGGGGCCTACGAGCAGTACTTC. This gives the protein CASSPGTGAYEQYF.

The chain carries TRBV6-5 and TRBJ1-2; 7 nucleotides line up with TRBD1. Per germline, CDR1 MNHEY and CDR2 SVGAGI. The V gene end was trimmed by 6 bases and the J gene end by 6 bases; junction bases not matched to a gene: 13. The CDR3 is 15 residues long. CDR3 coding DNA: TGTGCCAGCAGCTCTCATCACAGGGGCCTCGATGGCTACACCTTC. The encoded protein is CASSSHHRGLDGYTF.

This clone occurred once. CDR3 region: CASSKGTVKIYEQYF. The DNA for the CDR3 is TGCGCCAGCAGCAAGGGGACAGTTAAAATCTACGAGCAGTACTTC. The rearrangement links TRBV5-1 to TRBJ2-7; 7 positions match TRBD1. The trim removed 4 bases at V and 3 bases at J, leaving 10 bases unmatched. Germline V gene lookup returns CDR1 SGHRS and CDR2 YFSETQ. The CDR3 extends over 15 amino acids.

The chain employs TRBV25-1 and TRBJ1-2; tentatively, D is TRBD1 (6 bases). Germline V gene sequence: CDR1 MGHDK, CDR2 SYGVNS. The CDR3 runs to 13 residues. V was cut by 4 bases and J by 7 bases, with 13 bases left in between. This CDR3 reads CASSAQGLSGYTF. Written as DNA, the CDR3 is TGTGCCAGCAGTGCACAGGGTCTGAGTGGCTACACCTTC.

V usage is TRBV27 and J usage is TRBJ2-6, with 10 bases identical to TRBD2. Trimming cost V 3 bases and J 4 bases; bases outside gene matches: 9. The germline CDR1 and CDR2 sequences are MNHEY and SMNVEV (reference sequence). The CDR3 consists of 18 residues. CDR3 residues: CASSLGSGRLGGANVLTF. The CDR3 region has the DNA TGTGCCAGCAGTTTGGGTAGCGGGAGGCTGGGGGGGGCCAACGTCCTGACTTTC.

The chain recombines TRBV9 with TRBJ2-1; the D gene is possibly TRBD2 (7 bases). CDR1 is SGDLS, CDR2 YYNGEE, per germline. Between the trimmed V and J ends, which lost 7 bases and 8 bases, there was a span of 19 bases. CDR3 length: 14 amino acids. DNA for the CDR3: TGTGCCAGCTCCCAAGGGGGAGGGAGGGATGAGCAGTTCTTC. As protein: CASSQGGGRDEQFF.

The V gene is TRBV18, the J gene TRBJ2-1, with 11 bases aligning to TRBD2. Germline V gene sequence: CDR1 KGHSH, CDR2 LQKENI. Trimming removed 3 bases from V and 6 bases from J; junction bases left unmatched: 4. The CDR3 runs 15 residues. Here the CDR3 reads CASSPTSGGRNEQFF. CDR3 nucleotide sequence: TGTGCCAGCTCACCCACTAGCGGGGGACGCAATGAGCAGTTCTTC.

The chain carries TRBV4-1 and TRBJ2-7, with a possible D match to TRBD1 (6 bases). Per germline, CDR1 MGHRA and CDR2 YSYEKL. The V gene lost 4 bases and the J gene lost 0 bases, with 16 bases spanning the gap. The CDR3 sequence is 16 residues long. The CDR3 bases are TGCGCCAGCAGCCTCGGACAGATCCCTAGCTCCTACGAGCAGTACTTC. The encoded protein is CASSLGQIPSSYEQYF.

The rearrangement links TRBV4-3 to TRBJ2-7, with TRBD2 identical over 12 bases. The CDR3 sequence is 16 residues long. The V and J ends lost 0 bases and 6 bases, in that order; junction bases with no gene match: 6. Germline values: CDR1 LGHNA, CDR2 YSLEER. CDR3 DNA sequence: TGCGCCAGCAGCCAAGATCTGGCTAGCGGGAGGGCCGAGCAGTACTTC. Its translation is CASSQDLASGRAEQYF.

The chain has TRBV7-9 and TRBJ2-7; maybe TRBD2 (5 bases). Trimming took off 5 bases at V and 5 bases at J, with 10 bases between the two ends. Looked up from germline, CDR1 is SEHNR and CDR2 is FQNEAQ (reference sequence). The CDR3 is 12 residues long. The CDR3 is CASSPARDEQYF. The CDR3 nucleotides are TGTGCCAGCAGCCCGGCGAGGGACGAGCAGTACTTC.

V gene TRBV7-6 combines with J gene TRBJ1-2, with 12 nucleotides matching TRBD1. J was trimmed by 4 bases and V by 5 bases; bases with no gene match: 11. Per the germline V gene, CDR1 is SGHVS and CDR2 is FNYEAQ. This CDR3 has 17 amino acids. The CDR3 loop reads CASSPRPGQGATYGYTF. DNA of the CDR3: TGTGCCAGCAGCCCTAGACCGGGACAGGGGGCGACCTATGGCTACACCTTC. Using reference TRBV7-6 and TRBJ1-2 for the parts outside the CDR3, the full variable domain is GAGVSQSPRYKVTKRGQDVALRCDPISGHVSLYWYRQALGQGPEFLTYFNYEAQQDKSGLPNDRFSAERPEGSISTLTIQRTEQRDSAMYRCASSPRPGQGATYGYTFGSGTRLTVV.

The chain uses TRBV4-3 and TRBJ1-1; no definite D call. The V gene lost 0 bases and the J gene lost 10 bases, with 12 bases spanning the gap. The CDR3 length is 13 residues. The germline V gene has CDR1 LGHNA and CDR2 YSLEER. CDR3 DNA sequence: TGCGCCAGCAGCCAAGATCGAGGGCGGGGAGCTTTCTTT. Encoded protein: CASSQDRGRGAFF.

V and J are TRBV2 and TRBJ2-5, with D perhaps TRBD1 (6 bases). Germline V gives CDR1 SNHLY, CDR2 FYNNEI. Trimming stripped 11 bases from V and 0 bases from J, with 13 bases between. The CDR3 totals 13 residues. The CDR3 is CASRRGNQETQYF. Written as DNA, the CDR3 is TGTGCCTCGAGAAGGGGGAACCAAGAGACCCAGTACTTC.

This clone has ten or more counts. V usage is TRBV5-1 and J usage is TRBJ2-5; 9 nucleotides line up with TRBD2. Unmatched junction bases numbered 11, after V lost 6 bases and J lost 5 bases. CDR3 size: 15 residues. CDR1 is SGHRS, CDR2 YFSETQ, per germline. CDR3 in amino acids: CASKAGGPNTETQYF. The CDR3 DNA reads TGCGCCAGCAAGGCGGGAGGGCCAAATACGGAGACCCAGTACTTC.

The chain recombines TRBV28 with TRBJ1-3; 10 positions agree with TRBD1. CDR1 MDHEN and CDR2 SYDVKM come from the germline V gene. This CDR3 region has 15 residues. Trimming cost V 4 bases and J 4 bases; bases outside gene matches: 4. CDR3 region: CASSSWTGGGNTIYF. The CDR3, as DNA: TGTGCCAGCAGTTCTTGGACAGGGGGAGGAAACACCATATATTTT.

This clone was picked up a small number of times. This chain links TRBV15 with TRBJ2-7; 12 bases are shared with TRBD2. The germline V gene encodes CDR1 LNHNV and CDR2 YYDKDF (reference sequence). The CDR3 loop spans 16 amino acids. The trim removed 5 bases at V and 5 bases at J, leaving 10 bases unmatched. DNA for the CDR3: TGTGCCACCAGCGGATTGACTAGCGGGAGAATGGACGAGCAGTACTTC. It is translated as CATSGLTSGRMDEQYF.

This rearrangement joins TRBV2 to TRBJ1-2, with 9 bases lining up with TRBD1. Germline V gene sequence: CDR1 SNHLY, CDR2 FYNNEI. V was clipped by 1 base and J by 2 bases; unmatched bases: 2. This CDR3 spans 15 amino acids. CDR3 protein: CASSEGQGVNYGYTF. DNA of the CDR3: TGTGCCAGCAGTGAAGGACAGGGGGTGAACTATGGCTACACCTTC.

The J gene is TRBJ1-3, the V gene TRBV27, with D maybe TRBD1 (5 bases). The CDR3 has 16 residues. V was pared by 3 bases and J by 0 bases, with 12 bases between. Germline-derived CDR1 and CDR2 are MNHEY and SMNVEV (reference sequence). CDR3 residues: CASSLSGALSGNTIYF. As DNA, the CDR3 is TGTGCCAGCAGTTTGAGTGGGGCCCTCTCTGGAAACACCATATATTTT.

This chain connects TRBV7-3 to TRBJ2-1, with D possibly TRBD1 on 6 matching bases. V lost 4 bases and J lost 7, with 20 bases in between. The CDR3 length is 16 residues. Per germline, CDR1 SGHTA and CDR2 FQGTGA. The CDR3 is CASSWGHGRGENEQFF. CDR3 nucleotides: TGTGCCAGCAGCTGGGGGCATGGACGGGGAGAGAATGAGCAGTTCTTC. Complete variable domain (other parts from reference TRBV7-3 and TRBJ2-1): GAGVSQTPSNKVTEKGKYVELRCDPISGHTALYWYRQSLGQGPEFLIYFQGTGAADDSGLPNDRFFAVRPEGSVSTLKIQRTERGDSAVYLCASSWGHGRGENEQFFGPGTRLTVL.

The chain couples TRBV6-6 to TRBJ2-5; possible D gene TRBD1, 8 bases. CDR1 and CDR2 from the germline V gene are MNHNY and SVGAGI (reference sequence). The CDR3 is 15 amino acids. The germline V and J ends were trimmed by 4 bases and 4 bases, with 16 bases remaining between them. The CDR3 loop reads CASSSQQGGRETQYF. CDR3 in DNA: TGTGCCAGCAGTTCACAACAGGGGGGGCGAGAGACCCAGTACTTC.

The chain has TRBV4-2 and TRBJ1-3, with 10 bases fitting TRBD1. The CDR3 sequence is 20 residues long. Germline values: CDR1 LGHNA, CDR2 YNFKEQ. V shed 0 bases, J shed 4 bases, and the junction held 15 bases outside the gene matches. The CDR3 DNA reads TGTGCCAGCAGCCAAGATGGGCCCAGACAGGGGGCAGTGAGGGGAAACACCATATATTTT. It yields the protein CASSQDGPRQGAVRGNTIYF.

This clone has only a few counts. The rearrangement joins TRBV6-4 to TRBJ2-2; weak D call: TRBD2 (5 bases). Germline CDR1 MRHNA, CDR2 SNTAGT. The CDR3 has 14 amino acids. Trimming took off 7 bases at V and 0 bases at J, with 9 bases between the two ends. The CDR3 region has the DNA TGTGCCAGCAACGACTACCCGAACACCGGGGAGCTGTTTTTT. Residues: CASNDYPNTGELFF.

The rearrangement links TRBV5-1 to TRBJ2-1, with 10 bases identical to TRBD2. The CDR3 spans 14 residues. CDR1 and CDR2 from the germline V gene are SGHRS and YFSETQ. The V gene end was trimmed by 7 bases and the J gene end by 2 bases; junction bases not matched to a gene: 3. The CDR3 nucleotides read TGCGCCAGCCAGCGGGAGGGCACCTACAATGAGCAGTTCTTC. The encoded protein is CASQREGTYNEQFF.